This T cell receptor beta chain was sequenced in a study of identical twins. Remarks on this clonotype: Its antigen is not known.

Study-wide points: Beta out-of-frame sequences showed weaker excess twin sharing.

A universal primer site was incorporated via template switching, and the cDNA contained unique molecular identifiers. Via MiXCR, TCRdb re-called the 5' RACE reads, giving one row per CDR3 protein. The table lists about 730,000 distinct CDR3 sequences, 20% to 25% of them singletons. CDR1 and CDR2 from the germline V gene are MNHNS and SASEGT. The CDR3 runs to 14 residues. V lost 6 bases, J lost 5 bases, and 7 bases stayed unmatched. Separately, the same data were catalogued under a study of T cells expressing NK-cell markers. As that report states: The authors sequenced eight donors, of whom seven were HCMV-seropositive and one was seronegative.

The sample comprised PBMCs. This sequence originates from a woman younger than 35 in good health. The rearrangement joins TRBV6-1 to TRBJ1-1, with 9 bases lining up with TRBD1. CDR3 DNA sequence: TGTGCCAGCAGCCTCGGGACAGGGATGACTGAAGCTTTCTTT. This translates into CASSLGTGMTEAFF.